The rows below give T cell receptor beta chains drawn from one sample of a study of blood T cell repertoires in COVID-19. The table came from immunoSEQ multiplex PCR; TCRdb's copy has only in-frame clones and leaves some out. The sample records about 81,000 clones, approximately 86% being singletons. Sequencing used peripheral blood. These receptors were obtained from a man aged 65 to 79 with acute or convalescent COVID-19. Both conserved end residues are trimmed from each CDR3. A D gene is named only where the DNA matches it firmly.

cdr3_length d_call v_call cdr3_aa
14 TRBD1 TRBV7-9 ASSLEGQGKRTEAF
14 TRBD1 TRBV5-1 ASSRTGIGDTGELF
13 - TRBV5-1 ASSLAESEGNEQF
12 TRBD1 TRBV6-5 ASRQQGVREKLF
13 - TRBV10-3 AISESGRGTDTQY
14 TRBD2 TRBV7-2 ASSLTTSGGQNTQY
11 TRBD1 TRBV7-9 ASSSRDRDTQY
11 - TRBV19 ASKTGLTDTQY
14 - TRBV4-1 ASSQGFDSTNQPQH
16 TRBD1 TRBV11-2 ASSLGRGRTSGANVLT
12 TRBD1 TRBV28 ASVAGQGGQPQH
11 - TRBV19 ASSINRDYEQY
17 - TRBV21-1 ASSKGEPGQGAMNTEAF
11 TRBD1 TRBV29-1 SVLGQKNTEAF
10 - TRBV14 ASSLIGNTIY